The T cell receptor (beta chain) described here comes from a study of T cells in Graves' hyperthyroidism and ophthalmopathy. The sample holds many counts of this clonotype. RNA transcripts yielded amplified TCR beta CDR3 regions. With the HTBI primer set, the TCR CDR3 went through a first round of RT-PCR. From the multiplex PCR reads, TCRdb called clonotypes with MiXCR, one entry per CDR3 protein. This sample has about 250,000 distinct CDR3 sequences, with roughly 22% found just once. V lost 5 bases, J lost 4 bases, and 14 bases lay in between. Germline-derived CDR1 and CDR2 are SGHAT and FQNNGV. CDR3 size: 14 residues.

The V call is TRBV11-2, the J call TRBJ2-5; possible D gene TRBD2, 7 bases. This TCR derives from a woman aged 40 to 49 with Graves' ophthalmopathy. Material: blood. CDR3: CASSRRGGSETQYF. CDR3 DNA: TGTGCCAGCAGCCGTAGGGGGGGCTCAGAGACCCAGTACTTC.